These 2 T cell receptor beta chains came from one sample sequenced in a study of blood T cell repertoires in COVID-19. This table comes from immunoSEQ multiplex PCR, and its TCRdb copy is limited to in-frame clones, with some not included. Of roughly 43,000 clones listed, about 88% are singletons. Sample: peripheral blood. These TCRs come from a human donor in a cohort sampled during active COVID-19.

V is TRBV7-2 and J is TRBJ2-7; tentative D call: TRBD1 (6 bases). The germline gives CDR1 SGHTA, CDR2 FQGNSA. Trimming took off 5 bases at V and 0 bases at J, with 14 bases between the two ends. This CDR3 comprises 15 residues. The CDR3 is CASSPTGGSSYEQYF. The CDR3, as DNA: TGTGCCAGCAGCCCCACTGGGGGCAGCTCCTACGAGCAGTACTTC. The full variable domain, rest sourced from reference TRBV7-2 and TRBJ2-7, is GAGVSQSPSNKVTEKGKDVELRCDPISGHTALYWYRQSLGQGLEFLIYFQGNSAPDKSGLPSDRFSAERTGGSVSTLTIQRTQQEDSAVYLCASSPTGGSSYEQYFGPGTRLTVT.

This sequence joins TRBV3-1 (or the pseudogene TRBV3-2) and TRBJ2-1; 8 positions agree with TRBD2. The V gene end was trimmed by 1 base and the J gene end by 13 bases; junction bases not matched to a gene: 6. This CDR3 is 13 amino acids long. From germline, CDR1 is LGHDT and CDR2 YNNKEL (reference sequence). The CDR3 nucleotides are TGTGCCAGCAGCCAAGTCCCGGGACTAGAACAGTTCTTC. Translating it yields CASSQVPGLEQFF.